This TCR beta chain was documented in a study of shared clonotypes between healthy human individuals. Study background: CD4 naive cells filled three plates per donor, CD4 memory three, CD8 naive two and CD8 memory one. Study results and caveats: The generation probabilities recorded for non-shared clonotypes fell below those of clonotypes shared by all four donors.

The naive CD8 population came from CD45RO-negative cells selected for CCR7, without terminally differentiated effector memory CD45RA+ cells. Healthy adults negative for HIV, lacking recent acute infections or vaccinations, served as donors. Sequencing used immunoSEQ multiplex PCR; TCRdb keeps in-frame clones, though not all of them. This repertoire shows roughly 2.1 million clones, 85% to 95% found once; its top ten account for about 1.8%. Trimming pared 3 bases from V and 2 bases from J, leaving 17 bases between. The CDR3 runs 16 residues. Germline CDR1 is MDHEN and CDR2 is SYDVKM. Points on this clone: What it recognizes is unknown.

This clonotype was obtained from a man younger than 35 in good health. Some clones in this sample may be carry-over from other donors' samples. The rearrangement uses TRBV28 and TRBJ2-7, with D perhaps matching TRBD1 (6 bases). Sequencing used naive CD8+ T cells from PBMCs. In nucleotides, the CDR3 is TGTGCCAGCAGTTTCGGGGTCGACAGGCCTCCCTACGAGCAGTACTTC. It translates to CASSFGVDRPPYEQYF.